In its sample, the clone carrying this TCR beta chain was seen many times. Antigen: not known. A read error may explain this, as a much larger clone is one base away. TCRdb recomputed clones from the PCR reads via MiXCR. The table includes approximately 44,000 clones, 20% to 25% detected once. No treatment of any kind had been given to any patient before thyroid surgery. The data belong to a study of metastatic and nonmetastatic thyroid tumors. For the study at large: The comparison covered peripheral blood and tumor or nodule tissue in malignant and benign thyroid patients. Study outcomes and limitations: Reports indicated that malignant thyroid tumors showed significantly higher TCR beta diversity than benign nodules did, in blood and tumor.

Material for sequencing was tumor tissue. The origin of this receptor is a female donor with papillary thyroid cancer or a benign thyroid nodule (not recorded which). Some clones in this sample may be carry-over from other donors' samples.

The CDR3 DNA reads as TGTGCCAGCAGCCCGGGACGAGCGGGAGATAATCCGAACACCGGGGAGCTGTTTTTT. Its protein product is CASSPGRAGDNPNTGELFF. The chain is built from TRBV11-2 and TRBJ2-2, with TRBD2 identical over 8 bases. Germline CDR1 and CDR2: SGHAT and FQNNGV. Trimming took 5 bases from V and 0 from J; bases not matched to a gene: 14. This CDR3 comprises 19 residues. Combining the CDR3 with reference TRBV11-2 and TRBJ2-2 gives the whole variable domain EAGVAQSPRYKIIEKRQSVAFWCNPISGHATLYWYQQILGQGPKLLIQFQNNGVVDDSQLPKDRFSAERLKGVDSTLKIQPAKLEDSAVYLCASSPGRAGDNPNTGELFFGEGSRLTVL.